This is a list of T cell receptor beta chains from one sample in a study of T cells after yellow fever vaccination. One entry per CDR3 protein results from TCRdb running MiXCR on the 5' RACE reads. The sample lists 400,000 or so distinct CDR3 sequences; 15% to 20% were seen once. The starting material was PBMCs, obtained before the yellow fever booster vaccination. The receptors were sampled from a man younger than 30 who received the YFV17D yellow fever vaccine. Both conserved end residues are part of each CDR3. The D gene is left open where the match is weak. Rows give clone size only sometimes, using once, few, many, or a class for an expanded clone.

>TRBV5-1|-|TRBJ2-1|-
CASKSRAPGEQFF
TGCGCCAGCAAGAGTAGGGCTCCGGGTGAGCAGTTCTTC
>TRBV10-3|-|TRBJ2-1|many
CAISESEDFSYNEQFF
TGTGCCATCAGTGAGTCAGAAGACTTCTCCTACAATGAGCAGTTCTTC
>TRBV20-1|TRBD1|TRBJ1-3|-
CSASRPGQGGTIYF
TGCAGTGCTAGCCGACCGGGACAGGGCGGCACCATATATTTT
>TRBV6-2/TRBV6-3|-|TRBJ1-4|few
CASSHHAGKLFF
TGTGCCAGCAGCCACCACGCGGGAAAACTGTTTTTT
>TRBV4-1|-|TRBJ2-1|few
CASSQVAQYEQFF
TGCGCCAGCAGCCAAGTTGCCCAGTATGAGCAGTTCTTC
>TRBV9|TRBD2|TRBJ2-1|-
CASSVVSGGEQFF
TGTGCCAGCAGCGTAGTTTCGGGGGGTGAGCAGTTCTTC
>TRBV12-3/TRBV12-4|-|TRBJ2-3|few
CASSLWDKITDTQYF
TGTGCCAGCAGTTTGTGGGACAAGATCACAGATACGCAGTATTTT
>TRBV4-1|-|TRBJ2-3|few
CASSQDYRRDSTDTQYF
TGCGCCAGCAGCCAAGATTATCGGCGGGACTCCACAGATACGCAGTATTTT
>TRBV29-1|-|TRBJ1-5|few
CSVEDREMRTETRSNQPQHF
TGCAGCGTTGAAGATCGGGAAATGAGGACGGAGACGCGTAGCAATCAGCCCCAGCATTTT
>TRBV5-1|-|TRBJ2-1|few
CASSPTHPHFDEQFF
TGCGCCAGCAGCCCGACCCATCCCCACTTCGATGAGCAGTTCTTC
>TRBV18|TRBD1|TRBJ2-7|-
CASSPVPDRHEQYF
TGTGCCAGCTCCCCAGTGCCGGACAGGCACGAGCAGTACTTC
>TRBV20-1|TRBD1|TRBJ1-1|many
CSARGQPNTEAFF
TGCAGTGCTAGGGGACAGCCGAACACTGAAGCTTTCTTT
>TRBV5-1|-|TRBJ1-1|few
CASRYGGMNTEAFF
TGCGCCAGTAGGTACGGGGGAATGAACACTGAAGCTTTCTTT
>TRBV6-2/TRBV6-3|-|TRBJ2-1|few
CASTASGAYNEQFF
TGTGCCAGCACCGCCTCGGGGGCGTACAATGAGCAGTTCTTC
>TRBV12-3/TRBV12-4|TRBD1|TRBJ2-5|many
CASSPETGGETQYF
TGTGCCAGCAGCCCCGAGACAGGGGGAGAGACCCAGTACTTC
>TRBV28|-|TRBJ1-2|-
CASSLWDGVSGYTF
TGTGCCAGCAGTTTATGGGACGGGGTCTCAGGCTACACCTTC
>TRBV6-6|-|TRBJ2-6|few
CASSSRAAGANVLTF
TGTGCCAGCAGTTCCAGGGCAGCAGGGGCCAACGTCCTGACTTTC
>TRBV12-3/TRBV12-4|-|TRBJ1-5|few
CASRTSIHGNQPQHF
TGTGCCAGCCGGACCTCCATCCACGGCAATCAGCCCCAGCATTTT
>TRBV20-1|-|TRBJ1-2|few
CSARDVSMGTHFDNYGYTF
TGCAGTGCTAGAGATGTTTCGATGGGTACCCACTTCGATAACTATGGCTACACCTTC
>TRBV14|TRBD1|TRBJ2-4|many
CASSQLTGGSDIQYF
TGTGCCAGCAGCCAACTTACAGGGGGGTCGGACATTCAGTACTTC
>TRBV6-5|TRBD1|TRBJ2-7|-
CATRQGDSYEQYF
TGTGCCACCAGACAGGGGGACTCCTACGAGCAGTACTTC
>TRBV11-2|TRBD2|TRBJ2-2|few
CASSLQTSGNTGELFF
TGTGCCAGCAGCTTACAGACTAGCGGGAACACCGGGGAGCTGTTTTTT
>TRBV18|-|TRBJ1-2|-
CASSRRQDRSYGYTF
TGTGCCAGCTCACGAAGGCAGGACAGATCCTATGGCTACACCTTC
>TRBV20-1|-|TRBJ1-2|few
CSAPWEGYTF
TGCAGTGCTCCTTGGGAAGGCTACACCTTC
>TRBV12-3/TRBV12-4|-|TRBJ2-5|-
CASSFGGIQETQYF
TGTGCCAGCAGTTTCGGCGGGATCCAAGAGACCCAGTACTTC
>TRBV7-9|-|TRBJ2-3|-
CASSLGVTQYF
TGTGCCAGCAGCTTGGGGGTTACGCAGTATTTT
>TRBV9|-|TRBJ2-2|few
CASSVGGRDGELFF
TGTGCCAGCAGCGTAGGGGGGCGAGACGGGGAGCTGTTTTTT
>TRBV7-8|-|TRBJ1-5|many
CASSSFQGPSQPQHF
TGTGCCAGCAGCTCGTTCCAGGGCCCAAGTCAGCCCCAGCATTTT
>TRBV4-2|-|TRBJ1-2|-
CASSQDSGTALNYGYTF
TGTGCCAGCAGCCAGGACTCCGGGACGGCCCTCAACTATGGCTACACCTTC